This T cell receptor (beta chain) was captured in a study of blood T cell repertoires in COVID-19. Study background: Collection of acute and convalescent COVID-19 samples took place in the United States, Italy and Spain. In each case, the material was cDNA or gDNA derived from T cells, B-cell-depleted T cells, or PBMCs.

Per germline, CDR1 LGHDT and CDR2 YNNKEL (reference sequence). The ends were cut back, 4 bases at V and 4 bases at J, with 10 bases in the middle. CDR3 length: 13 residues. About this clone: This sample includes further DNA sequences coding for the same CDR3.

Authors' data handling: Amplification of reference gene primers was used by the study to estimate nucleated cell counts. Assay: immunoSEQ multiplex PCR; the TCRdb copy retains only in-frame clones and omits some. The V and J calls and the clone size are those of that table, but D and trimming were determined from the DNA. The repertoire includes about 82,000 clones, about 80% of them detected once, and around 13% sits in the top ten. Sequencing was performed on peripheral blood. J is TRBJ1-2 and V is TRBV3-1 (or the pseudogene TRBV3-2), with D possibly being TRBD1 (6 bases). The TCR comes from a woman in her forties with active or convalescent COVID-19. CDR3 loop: CASSRQGSYGYTF. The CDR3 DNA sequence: TGTGCCAGCAGCCGGCAGGGGAGCTATGGCTACACCTTC.